Listed here are 2 T cell receptor beta chains from one sample, sequenced in a study of blood T cell repertoires in COVID-19. Only in-frame clones appear in the TCRdb table, and some are missing; sequencing was by immunoSEQ multiplex PCR. The sample contains roughly 200,000 clones, more than 75% of which appear only once. Sequencing input: peripheral blood. The receptors originated from a man aged 55 to 69 who had recovered from COVID-19.

The chain uses TRBV6-2 or TRBV6-3 and TRBJ2-7, with 9 nucleotides matching TRBD1. Germline CDR1 reads MNHEY; CDR2 reads SVGEGT. The CDR3 has 17 residues. V shed 4 bases, J shed 0 bases, and the junction held 10 bases outside the gene matches. CDR3 loop: CASSFRQGGVGSYEQYF. The CDR3 DNA is TGTGCCAGCAGTTTTCGACAGGGGGGTGTTGGCTCCTACGAGCAGTACTTC.

The chain uses TRBV10-3 and TRBJ2-3; 8 bases are shared with TRBD2. The germline V gene has CDR1 ENHRY and CDR2 SYGVKD. The V gene end was trimmed by 4 bases and the J gene end by 2 bases; junction bases not matched to a gene: 5. The CDR3 is made up of 15 amino acids. CDR3 DNA: TGTGCCATCAGTGGGGGTAGCGGGGTCACAGATACGCAGTATTTT. Its protein is CAISGGSGVTDTQYF.